The rows below give T cell receptor beta chains drawn from one sample of a study of T cells in Graves' hyperthyroidism and ophthalmopathy. TCRdb used MiXCR to reprocess the multiplex PCR reads, holding one entry per CDR3 protein. Here the sample spans 50,000 to 60,000 distinct CDR3 sequences, less than 60% being singletons. Specimen: blood. The source is a woman in her forties or fifties with Graves' ophthalmopathy. Each CDR3 is given with its conserved first and last residue. D genes are given only for firm matches. Clone size is not always given. Where it is, it says once, few, many or a class for expanded clones.

cdr3_aa	cdr3_nt	v_call	j_call	d_call	clone_size
CASSFPANTEAFF	TGTGCCAGCAGCTTCCCGGCGAACACTGAAGCTTTCTTT	TRBV5-6	TRBJ1-1	NA	many
CASSLSGRVDNEQFF	TGTGCCAGCAGTCTTAGCGGGAGAGTTGACAATGAGCAGTTCTTC	TRBV6-5	TRBJ2-1	TRBD2	many
CASSAGHFLAGGGRDTQYF	TGTGCCAGCAGCGCGGGACATTTTTTAGCGGGGGGGGGGCGAGATACGCAGTATTTT	TRBV7-3	TRBJ2-3	TRBD2	NA
CATSDLKDPTNEKLFF	TGTGCCACCAGTGATTTAAAGGATCCAACTAATGAAAAACTGTTTTTT	TRBV24-1	TRBJ1-4	NA	many
CASSPGLAAEQYF	TGTGCCAGCAGTCCCGGACTAGCGGCCGAGCAGTACTTC	TRBV2	TRBJ2-7	TRBD2	many
CASSLDRGRGEQYF	TGTGCCAGCAGCCTGGACAGGGGGCGCGGCGAGCAGTACTTC	TRBV7-2	TRBJ2-7	TRBD1	NA
CASSSGLASYEHF	TGTGCCAGCAGCTCGGGACTAGCCTCCTACGAGCATTTT	TRBV7-2	TRBJ1-5	NA	NA
CASSEVGQGAGNTIYF	TGTGCCAGCAGTGAAGTCGGACAGGGGGCTGGAAACACCATATATTTT	TRBV6-1	TRBJ1-3	TRBD1	many
CASSQRQGPYEQYF	TGCGCCAGCAGCCAAAGACAGGGACCATACGAGCAGTACTTC	TRBV5-1	TRBJ2-7	TRBD1	many
CAGSFSSGGHNEQFF	TGTGCCGGCAGCTTCTCTAGCGGGGGACACAATGAGCAGTTCTTC	TRBV7-2	TRBJ2-1	TRBD2	NA
CASSRAVRGMNTEAFF	TGTGCCAGCTCACGGGCGGTAAGGGGGATGAACACTGAAGCTTTCTTT	TRBV18	TRBJ1-1	NA	NA
CSARATGVYTEAFF	TGCAGTGCTAGAGCCACCGGGGTTTACACTGAAGCTTTCTTT	TRBV20-1	TRBJ1-1	NA	NA
CASSQVGGWRGDTAQYF	TGCGCCAGCAGCCAAGTAGGAGGGTGGAGGGGTGATACTGCGCAGTATTTT	TRBV4-1	TRBJ2-3	NA	many
CATSPRTNAGELFF	TGTGCCACCAGCCCTCGGACAAACGCCGGGGAGCTATTTTTT	TRBV24-1	TRBJ2-2	NA	few
CASSRGGRAVDTQYF	TGTGCCAGCAGCCGTGGCGGGAGGGCGGTAGATACGCAGTATTTT	TRBV3-1	TRBJ2-3	TRBD2	few
CASSIRTSGEIMDEQFF	TGTGCCAGTAGTATCCGGACTAGCGGGGAGATAATGGATGAGCAGTTCTTC	TRBV19	TRBJ2-1	TRBD2	many
CASSKSGELFF	TGTGCCAGCAGCAAATCCGGGGAGCTGTTTTTT	TRBV9	TRBJ2-2	NA	NA
CASSYLASGRRHEQYF	TGTGCCAGCAGTTATTTGGCTAGCGGGAGACGGCACGAGCAGTACTTC	TRBV6-5	TRBJ2-7	TRBD2	many
CSASEDTGELFF	TGCAGCGCCAGCGAGGACACCGGGGAGCTGTTTTTT	TRBV29-1	TRBJ2-2	NA	many
CSANPPGLAGQETQYF	TGCAGTGCTAACCCTCCCGGACTAGCGGGGCAAGAGACCCAGTACTTC	TRBV20-1	TRBJ2-5	TRBD2	many
CASSFGGGYGAGELFF	TGTGCCAGCAGTTTTGGGGGGGGGTATGGTGCCGGGGAGCTGTTTTTT	TRBV27	TRBJ2-2	TRBD2	NA
CASSPPPGETQYF	TGTGCCAGCAGCCCACCACCCGGCGAGACCCAGTACTTC	TRBV7-8	TRBJ2-5	NA	many
CASSQVGPYTEAFF	TGTGCCAGCAGCCAAGTTGGCCCTTACACTGAAGCTTTCTTT	TRBV9	TRBJ1-1	NA	NA
CASSWGGGAQYF	NA	TRBV6-5	TRBJ2-5	NA	NA